This is a list of T cell receptor beta chains from one sample in a study of cytomegalovirus exposure and HLA in healthy donors. Using immunoSEQ multiplex PCR, the repertoire was profiled, and TCRdb retains in-frame clones only, with some absent. The data hold roughly 130,000 clones, with approximately 78% observed a single time. The sequenced sample consisted of PBMCs. The receptors here all came from a human donor in good health. Each CDR3 is given with its conserved first and last residue. The D gene is left open where the match is weak. Clone sizes are given selectively: once, few, many, or a class where the clone is expanded.

V gene	J gene	CDR3 length	D gene	clone size	CDR3 DNA	CDR3 protein
TRBV7-2	TRBJ1-2	14	-	-	TGTGCCAGCAGCTCTCAAGGGGGGGCTGAAGGCTACACCTTC	CASSSQGGAEGYTF
TRBV11-2	TRBJ2-1	15	TRBD2	-	TGTGCCAGCAGTCGATCAGCGGGAGCTCGTGATGAGCAGTTCTTC	CASSRSAGARDEQFF
TRBV7-9	TRBJ1-1	15	-	few	TGTGCCAGCAGCTTAGTCGCGGGGGCCGGCACTGAAGCTTTCTTT	CASSLVAGAGTEAFF
TRBV19	TRBJ2-7	15	-	-	TGTGCCAGTAGTATAGAGGGGCGTTGGCCCTACGAGCAGTACTTC	CASSIEGRWPYEQYF
TRBV5-1	TRBJ2-5	15	TRBD2	few	TGCGCCAGCAGCTTCCTCGTGGGAGGGCAAGAGACCCAGTACTTC	CASSFLVGGQETQYF
TRBV7-3	TRBJ1-1	13	-	-	TGTGCCAGCAGCTTAACAGGCGGGACTGAAGCTTTCTTT	CASSLTGGTEAFF
TRBV7-2	TRBJ1-2	16	-	-	TGTGCCAGCAGCTTAGAAATCGGGGATTGGGGCTATGGCTACACCTTC	CASSLEIGDWGYGYTF
TRBV7-6	TRBJ2-5	16	-	-	TGTGCCAGCAGCCCTCTCGGGGCGGGGGCGGGAGAGACCCAGTACTTC	CASSPLGAGAGETQYF
TRBV15	TRBJ2-1	14	TRBD1	many	TGTGCCACCAGCGGGGGACAGGGGGGCAATGAGCAGTTCTTC	CATSGGQGGNEQFF
TRBV5-4	TRBJ1-1	14	-	-	TGTGCCAGCAGCTTGGGGCGGGGGGACACTGAAGCTTTCTTT	CASSLGRGDTEAFF
TRBV10-3	TRBJ2-7	14	TRBD1	-	TGTGCCATCAGAGCAGGACAGGGGGTCCACGAGCAGTACTTC	CAIRAGQGVHEQYF
TRBV27	TRBJ1-2	15	-	-	TGTGCCAGCAGTTTATCGGGCAGGGCCGACTATGGCTACACCTTC	CASSLSGRADYGYTF
TRBV7-2	TRBJ2-3	16	TRBD2	-	TGTGCCAGCAGCTCGCGTAGCGGGTCCGGGCCAGATACGCAGTATTTT	CASSSRSGSGPDTQYF
TRBV6-5	TRBJ2-5	14	-	few	TGTGCCAGCAGTTCCGGACACCTACAAGAGACCCAGTACTTC	CASSSGHLQETQYF
TRBV5-4	TRBJ2-7	16	TRBD1	-	TGTGCCAGCAGCTACACTAGGGGACAGGGGGTGAGGGAGCAGTACTTC	CASSYTRGQGVREQYF
TRBV7-9	TRBJ2-1	16	TRBD1	-	TGTTCCAGCGGATCGGGACAGGCAAGCTCCTACAATGAGCAGTTCTTC	CSSGSGQASSYNEQFF
TRBV7-8	TRBJ1-2	12	-	few	TGTGCCAGCAGCTTAGGTATCTATGGCTACACCTTC	CASSLGIYGYTF
TRBV21-1	TRBJ2-1	17	-	few	TGTGCCAGCAGCAAAGGTTCAGGGACAAACCTCTACAATGAGCAGTTCTTC	CASSKGSGTNLYNEQFF
TRBV7-3	TRBJ2-1	15	TRBD2	-	TGTGCCAGCATCCAACGGACTAGCGTATACAATGAGCAGTTCTTC	CASIQRTSVYNEQFF
TRBV11-2	TRBJ1-2	17	-	few	TGTGCCAGCAGCTTAGGCGTGGGCAGAGCCACTAACTATGGCTACACCTTC	CASSLGVGRATNYGYTF
TRBV19	TRBJ2-3	19	TRBD2	-	TGTGCCAGTAGTGCGAGATCTAGCGGGATGGGTACCCTCACAGATACGCAGTATTTT	CASSARSSGMGTLTDTQYF
TRBV6-5	TRBJ2-1	13	-	-	TGTGCCAGCAGTCCGACGCGGGTCAATGAGCAGTTCTTC	CASSPTRVNEQFF
TRBV10-3	TRBJ2-7	13	-	-	TGTGCCATCAGTGCACCTAGCGTCTACGAGCAGTACTTC	CAISAPSVYEQYF
TRBV4-2	TRBJ1-2	16	-	-	TGTGCCAGCAGCCAAGATAGAAGGACAGCGATAGATGGCTACACCTTC	CASSQDRRTAIDGYTF
TRBV27	TRBJ2-3	14	-	-	TGTGCCAGCAGTTCAGCGGAGCACACAGATACGCAGTATTTT	CASSSAEHTDTQYF
TRBV5-8	TRBJ1-1	17	-	-	TGTGCCAGCAGCTTGAGCGGGGCGTCCAAAACAGGGACTGAAGCTTTCTTT	CASSLSGASKTGTEAFF
TRBV27	TRBJ2-7	13	-	-	TGTGCCAGCAGTTTATCCCAACAGTACGAGCAGTACTTC	CASSLSQQYEQYF
TRBV13	TRBJ2-7	18	-	-	TGTGCCAGCAGCCAGGCGGACACCCGGATGCAACCCACCTACGAGCAGTACTTC	CASSQADTRMQPTYEQYF
TRBV28	TRBJ1-4	14	TRBD1	-	TGTGCCGCACAGGGGGCGAGATCTAATGAAAAACTGTTTTTT	CAAQGARSNEKLFF
TRBV6-5	TRBJ2-7	12	TRBD1	-	TGTGCCACAACCCCCGACAGGGCCGAGCAGTACTTC	CATTPDRAEQYF
TRBV4-2	TRBJ2-7	14	TRBD1	-	TGTGCCAGCAGCCCCGGGACAGGGGACTACGAGCAGTACTTC	CASSPGTGDYEQYF
TRBV7-3	TRBJ2-2	15	-	-	TGTGCCAGCAGCCCCAACTCACAGGGAACCGGGGAGCTGTTTTTT	CASSPNSQGTGELFF
TRBV7-8	TRBJ2-7	15	TRBD2	-	TGTGCCAGCACCCTTCAGCGGGGGGCCTCCTACGAGCAGTACTTC	CASTLQRGASYEQYF
TRBV5-6	TRBJ2-4	17	TRBD2	few	TGTGCCAGCAGCTTGTTAATAGCGGGGGGGGGCAAAAACATTCAGTACTTC	CASSLLIAGGGKNIQYF
TRBV25-1	TRBJ2-3	14	TRBD2	-	TGTGCCACCGACCCTGGGAGGGACACAGATACGCAGTATTTT	CATDPGRDTDTQYF
TRBV19	TRBJ1-1	14	TRBD1	-	TGTGCCAGTAGTCTGACAGGGGGGGGGACTGAAGCTTTCTTT	CASSLTGGGTEAFF
TRBV5-1	TRBJ2-2	15	TRBD1	few	TGCGCCAGCAGCTTGGGGGACAGAAACACCGGGGAGCTGTTTTTT	CASSLGDRNTGELFF
TRBV5-1	TRBJ2-2	15	-	-	TGCGCCAGCAGCATGGGGGGCTGGAACACCGGGGAGCTGTTTTTT	CASSMGGWNTGELFF
TRBV7-9	TRBJ1-2	13	-	once	TGTTCCAGCAGCCCCAACTCAGGGTATGGCTACACCTTC	CSSSPNSGYGYTF
TRBV7-3	TRBJ2-1	15	-	once	TGTGCCAGCAGCTTCGCTAGCGGGGGACAGGGTGAGCAGTTCTTC	CASSFASGGQGEQFF
TRBV6-6	TRBJ2-1	15	TRBD2	few	TGTGCCAGCAGCTATAGCGGGAGTCTCTACAATGAGCAGTTCTTC	CASSYSGSLYNEQFF
TRBV7-8	TRBJ2-7	16	TRBD2	-	TGTGCCAGCAGCCCTAGCCCGACGGCAGCGGGGTACGAGCAGTACTTC	CASSPSPTAAGYEQYF
TRBV7-9	TRBJ1-1	15	TRBD1	-	TGTTCCAGCAGCTTTTTGACAGGGGGAAATACTGAAGCTTTCTTT	CSSSFLTGGNTEAFF
TRBV29-1	TRBJ1-5	13	-	-	TGCAGCGGGGCATTGGGCAGGGATCAGCCCCAGCATTTT	CSGALGRDQPQHF
TRBV5-5	TRBJ2-2	13	-	-	TGTGCCACGGGAGATCGTGGCACCGGGGAGCTGTTTTTT	CATGDRGTGELFF
TRBV6-8	TRBJ1-2	11	-	-	TGTGCCAGCAGTGACCAGGGGACCAAACTATTC	CASSDQGTKLF
TRBV7-6	TRBJ2-7	15	TRBD2	-	TGTGCCAGCAGCCTAGGGACTAGCGGACACTACGAGCAGTACTTC	CASSLGTSGHYEQYF
TRBV15	TRBJ2-3	15	-	few	TGTGCCACACGACGGGGGATTTCTAGCACAGATACGCAGTATTTT	CATRRGISSTDTQYF
TRBV5-4	TRBJ2-1	15	TRBD2	-	TGTGCCAGCAGCCTCGGGGGGGGCTCCTACAATGAGCAGTTCTTC	CASSLGGGSYNEQFF
TRBV6-4	TRBJ2-4	13	TRBD1	few	TGTGCCAGCAGTGACTCGGACAGGGGTATTCAGTACTTC	CASSDSDRGIQYF
TRBV28	TRBJ2-5	15	TRBD1	-	TGTGCCAGCAGTTTACTCCACAGGGGTGTTCAGACCCAGTACTTC	CASSLLHRGVQTQYF
TRBV28	TRBJ1-3	15	TRBD1	-	TGTGCCACCGATTCTCAGGGGACAGCCGGAAACACCATATATTTT	CATDSQGTAGNTIYF